This TCR beta chain was sequenced during a study of T cell responses to AZD1222 COVID-19 vaccine. Findings of the study overall: At baseline, just five to seven AZD1222 recipients tested seropositive. In all cases, repertoires were sampled only after the peak T cell response. Clonal diversity was possibly underestimated, and white British individuals and females predominated among donors. The study found Spike-specific TCR breadth and depth rose after two AZD1222 doses.

Trimming took 3 bases from V and 4 from J, leaving 12 bases between them. Germline V gene lookup returns CDR1 MNHEY and CDR2 SMNVEV (reference sequence). The CDR3 spans 14 residues. To note about this clone: Its specificity is not known.

The assay was immunoSEQ multiplex PCR, and TCRdb's table has in-frame clones only and misses some. This sample yields 100,000 to 150,000 clones, of which 90% are seen a single time; 4% to 5.5% belongs to the top ten. The sequence came from an adult in good health. The chain combines TRBV27 with TRBJ1-2; tentative D call: TRBD1 (5 bases). Sequenced here: peripheral blood, sampled on day 0 of MenACWY control vaccination. CDR3 DNA: TGTGCCAGCAGTTTGGCAGGGAGGACCTATGGCTACACCTTC. Translation gives CASSLAGRTYGYTF.